Listed here are 29 T cell receptor beta chains from one sample, sequenced in a study of T cells in Graves' hyperthyroidism and ophthalmopathy. Template material for amplifying TCR beta CDR3 regions consisted of RNA transcripts. The TCR CDR3 was amplified in a first-round RT-PCR using the HTBI primer set. TCRdb used MiXCR to reprocess the multiplex PCR reads, holding one entry per CDR3 protein. Of roughly 240,000 distinct CDR3 sequences listed, approximately 23% are singletons. Sample: blood. These receptor sequences come from a woman aged 35 to 49 with Graves' ophthalmopathy.

This clonotype was seen many times. The gene calls are TRBV19 and TRBJ2-7, with D perhaps matching TRBD2 (5 bases). Trimming left V 5 bases short and J 3 bases short, with 11 bases between. Germline assignment: CDR1 LNHDA and CDR2 SQIVND (reference sequence). There are 13 residues in the CDR3. The CDR3 DNA reads as TGTGCCAGTAGTCCAGGACTCAACTACGAGCAGTACTTC. Amino acids: CASSPGLNYEQYF.

This clonotype was recorded many times. J is TRBJ2-7 and V is TRBV16, with a possible D match to TRBD1 (6 bases). The CDR3 sequence is 16 residues long. In germline, CDR1 is KGHSY, CDR2 FQNENV. The ends were cut back, 0 bases at V and 6 bases at J, with 18 bases in the middle. As DNA, the CDR3 is TGTGCCAGCAGCCAATCCGGGACAAATTATAAGGGCGAGCAGTACTTC. It is translated as CASSQSGTNYKGEQYF.

In its sample, this clonotype was seen many times. The chain couples TRBV28 to TRBJ1-5; 7 nucleotides agree with TRBD1. Germline V lookup: CDR1 MDHEN, CDR2 SYDVKM. The CDR3 spans 15 residues. The V segment lost 2 bases and the J segment 5 bases; nucleotides outside the gene matches: 6. CDR3 in DNA: TGTGCCAGCAGTTTAAGGGGACAGACCTATCAGCCCCAGCATTTT. It translates to CASSLRGQTYQPQHF.

This rearrangement joins TRBV15 to TRBJ1-1, with TRBD1 as a possible D gene (5 bases). The CDR3 runs to 15 residues. Trimming shortened V by 5 bases and J by 4 bases, and 17 bases separated the two germline ends. The V gene's germline CDR1 is LNHNV and CDR2 YYDKDF (reference sequence). This CDR3 is CATSEIGAAFTEAFF. The CDR3 nucleotides are TGTGCCACCAGCGAGATTGGGGCAGCCTTCACTGAAGCTTTCTTT.

This clonotype was seen many times. This chain joins TRBV9 and TRBJ2-2, with 8 bases identical to TRBD2. V dropped 7 bases and J dropped 5; count of bases not matched to a gene: 13. Germline V gives CDR1 SGDLS, CDR2 YYNGEE. The CDR3 is 16 amino acids. The CDR3 DNA reads as TGTGCCAGCGCACTGAGCGGGAGAGAAGGGACCGGGGAGCTGTTTTTT. Residues: CASALSGREGTGELFF.

This clonotype was seen at least ten times. The chain recombines TRBV11-2 with TRBJ2-7; 9 bases match TRBD2. Germline V gives CDR1 SGHAT, CDR2 FQNNGV. V lost 5 bases to trimming and J lost 5 bases; unmatched junction nucleotides: 4. The CDR3 extends over 13 amino acids. The CDR3 loop reads CASSAGLANEQYF. The CDR3 region has the DNA TGTGCCAGCAGCGCTGGACTAGCGAACGAGCAGTACTTC.

To note about this clonotype: A read error may be the cause here, since a much bigger clone is one base away. J is TRBJ1-5 and V is TRBV19; D ambiguous. Germline CDR1 reads LNHDA; CDR2 reads SQIVND (reference sequence). This CDR3 is built from 16 residues. CDR3 sequence (DNA): TGTGCCAGTAGTATAGAAGAGTCAAGGGATGATCAGCCCCATCATTTT. Translated, it gives CASSIEESRDDQPHHF. The full variable domain, rest sourced from reference TRBV19 and TRBJ1-5, is DGGITQSPKYLFRKEGQNVTLSCEQNLNHDAMYWYRQDPGQGLRLIYYSQIVNDFQKGDIAEGYSVSREKKESFPLTVTSAQKNPTAFYLCASSIEESRDDQPHHFGDGTRLSIL.

This clonotype was found a few times. This sequence may be a read error, since a much larger clone differs from it by one base. The chain carries TRBV2 and TRBJ2-3; 8 bases are shared with TRBD2. V lost 2 bases to trimming and J lost 5 bases; unmatched junction nucleotides: 6. The CDR3 sequence is 15 residues long. CDR1 is SNHLY, CDR2 FYNNEI, per germline. CDR3 residues: CASSELAGYRDTQYF. DNA of the CDR3: TGTGCCAGCAGTGAACTAGCGGGCTACAGAGATACGCAGTATTTT.

This clonotype was seen a few times. The V and J genes are TRBV11-1 and TRBJ1-1, with TRBD1 matching 9 bases. Per the germline V gene, CDR1 is SGHAT and CDR2 is FQDESV (reference sequence). This CDR3 comprises 15 residues. V lost 5 bases, J lost 11 bases, and 15 bases stayed unmatched. The CDR3 DNA is TGTGCCAGCAGCAACCGGGACAGGGTGATGGAGGAGGCTTTCTTT. Translated, it gives CASSNRDRVMEEAFF.

With regard to this clonotype: A much bigger clone sits one base away, suggesting this may be a read error. The chain uses TRBV30 and TRBJ1-1; D may be TRBD1 (5 bases). Trimming took 8 bases from V and 5 from J, leaving 15 bases between them. The CDR3 is 12 residues long. Germline V gene data show CDR1 as GTSNPN and CDR2 as SVGIG (reference sequence). The CDR3 coding sequence is TGTGCCCAAATACCGGGGGGAACTGAAGCTTTCTTT. It translates to CAQIPGGTEAFF.

The chain recombines TRBV27 with TRBJ1-1; 7 nucleotides line up with TRBD1. CDR3 size: 15 residues. Per germline, CDR1 MNHEY and CDR2 SMNVEV (reference sequence). The V and J ends lost 5 bases and 0 bases, in that order; junction bases with no gene match: 6. The CDR3: CASSLGQRMNTEAFF. CDR3 bases: TGTGCCAGCAGTCTGGGACAGCGCATGAACACTGAAGCTTTCTTT.

This clonotype was recorded at least ten times. This chain connects TRBV27 to TRBJ2-7; TRBD2 agrees at 9 bases. V was pared by 6 bases and J by 6 bases, with 15 bases of the junction left unmatched. CDR3 length: 16 amino acids. Germline V CDR1 and CDR2: MNHEY, SMNVEV (reference sequence). CDR3 coding DNA: TGTGCCAGCAGGAAAAGCTCCGGGACTAGCTCAGCCGAGCAGTACTTC. This translates into CASRKSSGTSSAEQYF.

The chain carries TRBV3-1 and TRBJ2-7, with TRBD1 identical over 9 bases. The CDR3 totals 14 residues. Germline V gene sequence: CDR1 LGHDT, CDR2 YNNKEL (reference sequence). J lost 4 bases, V lost 3 bases, and 4 bases had no gene match. CDR3 amino acids: CASSQNRGLYEQYF. The CDR3 DNA reads as TGTGCCAGCAGCCAGAACAGGGGGCTGTACGAGCAGTACTTC.

This clonotype has a handful of counts. The chain carries TRBV6-2 or TRBV6-3 and TRBJ1-1; weak D call: TRBD1 (5 bases). In germline, CDR1 is MNHEY, CDR2 SVGEGT. V lost 2 bases to trimming and J lost 1 base, with 14 bases between them. The CDR3 length is 16 residues. The DNA for the CDR3 is TGTGCCAGCAGTTACACCTCGGGAGGGACGAACACTGAAGCTTTCTTT. Its protein is CASSYTSGGTNTEAFF.

This clonotype was observed a single time. Being one base from a much bigger clone, this may be a read error. This sequence joins TRBV7-3 and TRBJ2-7; 11 nucleotides match TRBD2. There are 17 residues in the CDR3. V dropped 2 bases and J dropped 0; count of bases not matched to a gene: 6. Per germline, CDR1 SGHTA and CDR2 FQGTGA. CDR3 sequence: CASSLGLAGSSSYEQYV. The CDR3 bases are TGTGCCAGCAGCTTAGGACTAGCGGGCTCAAGCTCCTACGAGCAGTACGTC.

This clonotype occurred many times. V usage is TRBV19 and J usage is TRBJ2-5; perhaps TRBD2 as D (6 bases). The CDR3 runs 14 residues. V lost 5 bases and J 4 bases, leaving 14 bases between the germline ends. Germline-derived CDR1 and CDR2 are LNHDA and SQIVND (reference sequence). CDR3 sequence: CASSVSLASETQYF. As DNA, the CDR3 is TGTGCCAGTAGTGTATCACTAGCATCAGAGACCCAGTACTTC.

This clonotype has at least ten counts. The chain recombines TRBV11-2 with TRBJ1-5, with D unresolved. Germline V gene lookup returns CDR1 SGHAT and CDR2 FQNNGV. The CDR3 is 15 residues long. Trimming took off 6 bases at V and 0 bases at J, with 12 bases between the two ends. CDR3 loop: CASSCRLYSNQPQHF. In nucleotides, the CDR3 is TGTGCCAGCAGTTGCAGGCTTTATAGCAATCAGCCCCAGCATTTT.

Ten or more counts support this clonotype. The gene calls are TRBV6-5 and TRBJ1-1, with D unclear. The ends were cut back, 0 bases at V and 1 base at J, with 6 bases in the middle. Germline values: CDR1 MNHEY, CDR2 SVGAGI. The CDR3 runs to 14 residues. CDR3: CASSYSNGNTEAFF. The CDR3 nucleotides are TGTGCCAGCAGTTACTCGAACGGGAACACTGAAGCTTTCTTT.

This clonotype was detected many times. The V call is TRBV5-1, the J call TRBJ1-1; D call uncertain. V dropped 2 bases and J dropped 5 bases, with 10 bases sitting between them. Germline V gives CDR1 SGHRS, CDR2 YFSETQ. The CDR3 sequence is 13 residues long. Written as DNA, the CDR3 is TGCGCCAGCAGCTTCGGGCTGGATACTGAAGCTTTCTTT. Amino acid sequence: CASSFGLDTEAFF.

This clonotype was seen just once. This chain connects TRBV4-2 to TRBJ1-5; 9 nucleotides match TRBD1. V gave up 2 bases and J gave up 6 bases; unmatched junction bases: 17. The CDR3 has 19 residues. Germline V gene lookup returns CDR1 LGHNA and CDR2 YNFKEQ. CDR3: CASSQRGTGQGQFGQPQHF. In nucleotides, the CDR3 is TGTGCCAGCAGCCAAAGAGGAACGGGACAGGGACAATTCGGTCAGCCCCAGCATTTT.

The table lists this clonotype with many counts. The chain joins TRBV6-1 to TRBJ2-2; 7 bases agree with TRBD2. Germline V gene sequence: CDR1 MNHNS, CDR2 SASEGT. CDR3 length equals 18 residues. J was trimmed by 0 bases and V by 2 bases; bases with no gene match: 9. The CDR3 nucleotides are TGTGCCAGCAGTGAAAAGGCGGCGGGGGTCGCGAACACCGGGGAGCTGTTTTTT. Encoded protein: CASSEKAAGVANTGELFF.

The table lists this clonotype with many counts. The genes are TRBV6-5 and TRBJ1-1, with TRBD1 identical over 7 bases. CDR1 is MNHEY, CDR2 SVGAGI, per germline. The CDR3 runs 14 residues. The V and J ends lost 7 bases and 0 bases, in that order; junction bases with no gene match: 5. This CDR3 reads CASTLGQMNTEAFF. In DNA form, the CDR3 reads TGTGCCAGCACCTTGGGACAGATGAACACTGAAGCTTTCTTT.

Ten or more counts support this clonotype. This chain uses TRBV27 with TRBJ2-7; 7 positions agree with TRBD1. The CDR3 loop spans 15 amino acids. V gave up 1 base and J gave up 3 bases; unmatched junction bases: 6. From germline, CDR1 is MNHEY and CDR2 SMNVEV (reference sequence). Written as DNA, the CDR3 is TGTGCCAGCAGTTTATTTACAGGGGTCGGCTACGAGCAGTACTTC. Translating it yields CASSLFTGVGYEQYF.

This clonotype came up many times. The V gene is TRBV19, the J gene TRBJ1-1; D is undetermined. CDR1 LNHDA and CDR2 SQIVND come from the germline V gene (reference sequence). V was trimmed by 3 bases and J by 4 bases, leaving 15 bases between them. This CDR3 spans 15 amino acids. CDR3: CASSIRGIGGTEAFF. The CDR3, as DNA: TGTGCCAGTAGTATTCGGGGAATAGGTGGCACTGAAGCTTTCTTT.

A note on this clonotype: A much bigger clone sits one base away, suggesting this may be a read error. The rearrangement uses TRBV14 and TRBJ1-1; TRBD1 is a possible D gene (6 bases). Germline-derived CDR1 and CDR2 are SGHDN and FVKESK. V gave up 0 bases and J gave up 5 bases, with 16 bases separating them. The CDR3 has 16 residues. CDR3 sequence (DNA): TGTGCCAGCAGCCAAGATGCAGGGGCTAAGGGGACTGAAGCTTTCTTT. It encodes CASSQDAGAKGTEAFF.

This clonotype was counted ten times or more. This chain connects TRBV5-1 to TRBJ1-5; the match to TRBD1 covers 7 bases. V trimming: 2 bases; J trimming: 3 bases; junction bases outside the gene matches: 5. From germline, CDR1 is SGHRS and CDR2 YFSETQ. The CDR3 sequence is 15 residues long. The chain's CDR3 is CASSFLGQPNQPQHF. Written as DNA, the CDR3 is TGCGCCAGCAGCTTCCTGGGACAGCCCAATCAGCCCCAGCATTTT.

The sample holds many counts of this clonotype. This sequence joins TRBV5-1 and TRBJ2-2; 7 bases align to TRBD2. V was pared by 0 bases and J by 1 base, with 3 bases of the junction left unmatched. The CDR3 sequence is 16 residues long. CDR1 SGHRS and CDR2 YFSETQ come from the germline V gene. As DNA, the CDR3 is TGCGCCAGCAGCTTGGCGGGACTACAGAACACCGGGGAGCTGTTTTTT. Its protein product is CASSLAGLQNTGELFF.

This clonotype was counted at least ten times. The CDR3 nucleotides read TGTGCCAGCAGTATCCTAAGAGGGACCAACACTGAAGCTTTCTTT. This gives the protein CASSILRGTNTEAFF. The chain links TRBV6-1 to TRBJ1-1, with D maybe TRBD1 (5 bases). CDR1 and CDR2 from the germline V gene are MNHNS and SASEGT. The V end was cut by 5 bases, the J end by 2 bases, with 15 bases between. This CDR3 is 15 amino acids long.

This clonotype was detected ten times or more. The chain links TRBV28 to TRBJ1-2, with 8 nucleotides matching TRBD1. The CDR3 runs 16 residues. The V gene's germline CDR1 is MDHEN and CDR2 SYDVKM. V lost 5 bases and J lost 4; bases outside the gene matches: 12. The CDR3 DNA sequence: TGTGCCAGCAGTCTAATACAGGGGGGAGGCCTCTATGGCTACACCTTC. It translates to CASSLIQGGGLYGYTF.